The 2 T cell receptor beta chains given below trace back to one sample, sequenced in a study of cytomegalovirus exposure and HLA in healthy donors. The table came from immunoSEQ multiplex PCR; TCRdb's copy has only in-frame clones and leaves some out. The sample has around 150,000 clones; approximately 96% are singletons. The material sequenced was PBMCs. Receptors were obtained from a woman between 18 and 29 years old in good health and CMV-seronegative.

This chain joins TRBV13 and TRBJ2-4; TRBD1 matches at 10 bases. The CDR3 loop spans 15 amino acids. The germline gives CDR1 PRHDT, CDR2 FYEKMQ (reference sequence). Trimming at V came to 6 bases and at J to 5 bases, leaving 7 bases not matched to a gene. CDR3 amino acids: CASSQLGTGENIQYF. CDR3 nucleotide sequence: TGTGCCAGCAGTCAATTGGGGACAGGGGAAAACATTCAGTACTTC.

This chain joins TRBV7-6 and TRBJ1-2, with a tentative D call TRBD1 (6 bases). Germline assignment: CDR1 SGHVS and CDR2 FNYEAQ. The CDR3 is made up of 17 amino acids. V lost 5 bases to trimming and J lost 4 bases, with 23 bases between them. Here the CDR3 DNA reads TGTGCCAGCAGCCCTGGACAGTCCCTATCTTTCGGCTATGGCTACACCTTC. As protein: CASSPGQSLSFGYGYTF.